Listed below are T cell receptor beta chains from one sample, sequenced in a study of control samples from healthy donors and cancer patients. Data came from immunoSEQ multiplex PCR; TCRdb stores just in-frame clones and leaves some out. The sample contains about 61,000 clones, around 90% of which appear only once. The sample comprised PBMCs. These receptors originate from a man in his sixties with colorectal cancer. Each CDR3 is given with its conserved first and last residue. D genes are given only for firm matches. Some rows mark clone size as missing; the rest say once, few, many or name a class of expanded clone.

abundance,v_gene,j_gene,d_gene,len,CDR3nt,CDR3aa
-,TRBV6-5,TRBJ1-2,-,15,TGTGCCAGCAGCGAGGGCCGGGACGTAGTCTATGGCTACACCTTC,CASSEGRDVVYGYTF
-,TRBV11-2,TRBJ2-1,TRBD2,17,TGTGCCAGCAGCCCCCAACCCACTAGCGGGGGTTATAATGAGCAGTTCTTC,CASSPQPTSGGYNEQFF
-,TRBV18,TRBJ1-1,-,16,TGTGCCAGCTCACCCCAGGGACAAGGGGAGAACACTGAAGCTTTCTTT,CASSPQGQGENTEAFF
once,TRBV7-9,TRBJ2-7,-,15,TGTGCCAGCAGCAATACCCTGGTAGGGGTGTACGAGCAGTACTTC,CASSNTLVGVYEQYF
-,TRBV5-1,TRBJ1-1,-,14,TGCGCCAGCAGCTTGGCCGGGGGGCGCGGAGAAGCTTTCTTT,CASSLAGGRGEAFF
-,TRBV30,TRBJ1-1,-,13,TGTGCCTGGAGTGTAGGCGCGGGCACTGAAGCTTTCTTT,CAWSVGAGTEAFF
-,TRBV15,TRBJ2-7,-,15,TGTGCCACCAGCGGGCGGGGGCAGGGGGGCTACGAGCAGTACTTC,CATSGRGQGGYEQYF
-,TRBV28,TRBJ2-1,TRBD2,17,TGTGCCAGCAGTACCCGGGGAGGCGGGGGTTTTATGGATGAGCAGTTCTTC,CASSTRGGGGFMDEQFF
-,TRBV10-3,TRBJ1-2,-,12,TGTGCCATCAGTGCCGGTCAGGCTGGCTACACCTTC,CAISAGQAGYTF
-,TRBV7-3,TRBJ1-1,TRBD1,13,TGTGCCAGCAGCTCAAGACACAGGGGTGAAGCTTTCTTT,CASSSRHRGEAFF
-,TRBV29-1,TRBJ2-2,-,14,TGCAGCGTTCAGGAACGGACGAACACCGGGGAGCTGTTTTTT,CSVQERTNTGELFF
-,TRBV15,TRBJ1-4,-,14,TGTGCCACCAGCAGGACTTTCGTGGAGGAAAAACTGTTTTTT,CATSRTFVEEKLFF
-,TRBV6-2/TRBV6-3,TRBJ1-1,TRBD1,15,TGTGCCAGCAGTTACCCCCGGGACAGGGGCACTGAAGCTTTCTTT,CASSYPRDRGTEAFF
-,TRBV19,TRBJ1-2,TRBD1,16,TGTGCCAGTAGAGGTGGGCAGGGGGATCGGGTCTATGGCTACACCTTC,CASRGGQGDRVYGYTF
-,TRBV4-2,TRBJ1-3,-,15,TGTGCCAGCAGCCAAGAATGGCAGGCTGGAAACACCATATATTTT,CASSQEWQAGNTIYF
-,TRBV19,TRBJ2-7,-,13,TGTGCCAGTAGTATCGGCACTGCCTACGAGCAGTACTTC,CASSIGTAYEQYF
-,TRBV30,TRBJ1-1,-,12,TGTGCCTGGAGCCAAACGACCGGAGAAGCTTTCTTT,CAWSQTTGEAFF
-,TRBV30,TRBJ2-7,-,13,TGTGCCTGGAGTTCCGGCCACCGCTACGAGCAGTACTTC,CAWSSGHRYEQYF
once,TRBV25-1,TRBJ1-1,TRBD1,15,TGTGCCAGCGCAGATAACAGGGGAAAGAACACTGAAGCTTTCTTT,CASADNRGKNTEAFF
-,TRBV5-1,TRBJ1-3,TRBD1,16,TGCGCCAGCAGCCTAGGACAGGGGACCTCTGGAAACACCATATATTTT,CASSLGQGTSGNTIYF